This T cell receptor beta chain was found in a study of CD8 T cells in ankylosing spondylitis. Of note for this clonotype: Its antigen is not known.

CDR3 size: 15 residues. The J segment lost 3 bases and the V segment lost 4 bases, leaving 2 bases of the junction unmatched. Looked up from germline, CDR1 is KGHDR and CDR2 is SFDVKD. Study conclusions and caveats: The study looked at matched synovial fluid samples from ankylosing spondylitis patients. Disease-linked clones were reported to be significantly enriched there.

TCRdb re-derived calls from the 5' RACE reads in MiXCR, one entry per CDR3 protein. The sample yields 250,000 to 350,000 distinct CDR3 sequences, roughly 20% seen once. The sequence was collected from a male donor with ankylosing spondylitis or in good health (not recorded which). The chain joins TRBV24-1 to TRBJ2-1, with 10 positions matching TRBD2. Specimen: blood, either unsorted or a sorted T cell fraction (not recorded which). In nucleotides, the CDR3 is TGTGCCACCAGTGAGAGCGGGAGGGTCTACAATGAGCAGTTCTTC. This gives the protein CATSESGRVYNEQFF.